The present entry profiles one T cell receptor (beta chain) with its context. Its target is not known. The junction does not match germline at one end; this may be a read error. Germline loops: CDR1 MGHRA, CDR2 YSYEKL. There are 12 residues in the CDR3. The data were taken from a study of blood T cells in healthy people across ages. Study-level findings and limits: A conclusive naive versus antigen-experienced comparison was prevented by the unsorted PBMCs. Diversity estimated from one million T cells was considered an underestimate. Naive CD4+ cells and diversity were both higher in long-lived donors than in aged donors.

A second roughly 7 to 11 cycle PCR used barcoded and J-beta primers. Each cDNA molecule was tagged by a template-switch adaptor that had 12 random nucleotides. A single record per CDR3 protein comes from TCRdb applying MiXCR to the 5' RACE reads. This sample carries 1,800,000 or so distinct CDR3 sequences, about 39% of them seen once, and the ten largest clones take 23%. Sequencing was carried out using blood. The receptor's source is a human donor in good health. The J gene is TRBJ1-1, the V gene TRBV4-1; D not resolved. The CDR3 reads CTSSQEHTEAFF. CDR3 bases: TGCACCAGCAGCCAAGAGCACACTGAAGCTTTCTTT.